The rows below give T cell receptor beta chains drawn from one sample of a study of blood T cell repertoires in COVID-19. The method was immunoSEQ multiplex PCR; TCRdb's version includes in-frame clones alone and lacks a portion of them. The sample comprises 150,000 to 180,000 clones, roughly 80% of which are singletons, and 3% to 4.5% rests with the top ten. Sequenced sample: peripheral blood. The receptors shown here come from an elderly woman with acute or convalescent COVID-19. Both conserved end residues are trimmed from each CDR3.

v_gene,j_gene,CDR3aa
TRBV24-1,TRBJ1-1,ATGSCGGNLNTEAF
TRBV29-1,TRBJ2-7,SVATGSQGSEQY
TRBV18,TRBJ1-1,ASSPLGSTDTEAF
TRBV27,TRBJ1-6,ASRTVQGLGSPLH
TRBV19,TRBJ1-5,ASSPKTGFYGNQPQH
TRBV19,TRBJ1-5,ASSTTSGGGGNQPQH
TRBV4-2,TRBJ2-3,ASSQVSSGFTDTQY
TRBV19,TRBJ1-2,ASSNPGGGYGYT
TRBV7-2,TRBJ1-5,ASSEQGAGQPQH
TRBV18,TRBJ1-2,ASSPTDSNYGYT
TRBV7-2,TRBJ1-5,ASSPGVAQPQH
TRBV2,TRBJ1-1,ASSEGGTDTEAF
TRBV3-1/TRBV3-2,TRBJ2-2,ASSQGGGELF
TRBV11-3,TRBJ2-3,ASSPGQGTDTQY
TRBV11-3,TRBJ2-1,ASSKTSGSTGNEQF
TRBV24-1,TRBJ2-2,ATSDSKIGELF
TRBV6-6,TRBJ1-1,ASSYPGRETTEAF
TRBV7-3,TRBJ2-6,ASSPHVGQAGGANVLT
TRBV29-1,TRBJ1-2,SADPGQGAVGYT
TRBV7-9,TRBJ2-3,ASSLASTDTQY
TRBV7-9,TRBJ1-1,ASSPRGKSEAF
TRBV5-1,TRBJ1-5,ASSPGGGNQPQH
TRBV18,TRBJ1-6,ASSPIPTGSYNSPLH
TRBV28,TRBJ2-1,ASSLLVSGRGNEQF
TRBV21-1,TRBJ2-1,ASSNRGNEQF
TRBV3-1/TRBV3-2,TRBJ2-4,ASSQRQGVKNIQY
TRBV5-1,TRBJ1-1,ASSLDPGDVGTEAF